This TCR beta chain is drawn from a study of T cell repertoires in cytomegalovirus infection. In the study overall: Evidence of both CMV infection and a matching HLA type came from public TCR beta signatures. The study's findings and limits: Clonotype analysis showed dominance of the ex vivo response by HLA-C-restricted CMV-specific TCR beta clonotypes. Accumulated public TCR beta family frequency recognized individuals carrying CMV together with the relevant HLA.

This clonotype was seen many times. Its antigen is not identified. MiXCR was run by TCRdb on the reads, yielding one entry per CDR3 protein. The sample carries roughly 90,000 distinct CDR3 sequences, about 29% recorded once. Per the germline V gene, CDR1 is MDHEN and CDR2 is SYDVKM. The CDR3 totals 15 residues. V was clipped by 2 bases and J by 11 bases; unmatched bases: 5. Here the sequenced sample was CD8+ T cells from cultured PBMCs, taken from culture after CMV antigen stimulation. This sequence was found in a human donor in good health (CMV status not recorded). Some clones in this sample may be carry-over from other donors' samples. The chain couples TRBV28 to TRBJ1-6, with 11 positions matching TRBD1. CDR3 region: CASSLMGQGGTPLHF. The CDR3 nucleotides read TGTGCCAGCAGTTTAATGGGACAGGGGGGGACACCCCTCCACTTT. Full variable domain (outside the CDR3, taken from reference TRBV28 and TRBJ1-6): DVKVTQSSRYLVKRTGEKVFLECVQDMDHENMFWYRQDPGLGLRLIYFSYDVKMKEKGDIPEGYSVSREKKERFSLILESASTNQTSMYLCASSLMGQGGTPLHFGNGTRLTVT.